What follows describes a single T cell receptor beta chain. Only a few counts were recorded for this clonotype. Its antigen remains undetermined. It has no much larger one-base neighbor in the sample; base qualities were not kept. This sample is part of a study of identical twins listed by TCRdb under 2016. Background for the entire study: The study deep-sequenced TCR alpha and beta repertoires from monozygotic twins, unrelated adults of various ages and cord blood to test whether fetal clonotypes persist. To rule out contamination, the twin experiments were replicated at different times with different library preparation protocols.

Points the paper makes about the study in general: Fewer insertions were carried by abundant cord blood beta clonotypes, a similar but weaker trend appeared in young adult naive repertoires, and no such trend appeared in memory repertoires. In monozygotic twins, recombination models systematically underestimated out-of-frame TCR alpha sharing, but the models matched the sharing seen between unrelated individuals. Invariant T cells such as MAIT and iNKT could partly confound zero-insertion analyses, although diverse VJ usage argued against such confounding for most clonotypes. Excess twin sharing in beta out-of-frame sequences was weaker because fewer shared sequences lowered the signal-to-noise ratio. Conclusions relied on cross-sectional statistical analysis, since the same donors could not be followed over many years. Compared with coincidental sharing between unrelated individuals, out-of-frame TCR alpha sequences shared between twins had an excess of sequences with low generation probability.

Libraries were built with 5' RACE. TCRdb lists the instrument as Illumina HiSeq 2000. A universal primer binding site was added through template switching, and the final cDNA carried a unique molecular identifier so that TCR cDNA molecules could be counted accurately. Specific primers in the conserved constant-segment region were used to synthesize first-strand cDNA for the TCR alpha and beta chains. To control for contamination, each cDNA library was double barcoded with a SMART-Mk sample barcode plus Illumina barcodes. TruSeq adapter sequences and Illumina sample barcodes were added in two successive PCR steps. TCR alpha and beta cDNA libraries were sequenced on the Illumina HiSeq platform with custom primers. On the authors' methods: MiGEC processed the raw reads to extract unique molecular identifiers, while MiXCR was used to determine the CDR3 positions. Recombination models were inferred per individual with the repgenHMM and IGoR tools using an EM algorithm. The tcR package in R was used for shared clonotype analysis, with sharing normalized by the product of cloneset sizes. Out-of-frame nonproductive sequences were analyzed to study raw recombination free of thymic and clonal selection effects. Using fastp trimming at Q25 and MiXCR clonotype assembly, TCRdb reanalyzed the public sequencing data and kept in-frame beta chains. Rows with one shared CDR3 protein collapse into an entry with the most common genes and DNA. TCRdb's processing, not the authors' own work, is the source of the V and J calls. The sample profile shows 430,000 or so distinct CDR3 sequences; 20% to 25% of them were found once. 2.9% of the sample is held by the ten biggest clonotypes.

All donors were healthy Caucasians. Three pairs of female monozygotic twins, all aged roughly 18 to 29 years, were included in the twin cohort. Positive isolation kits from Invitrogen were used to isolate CD4+ and CD8+ T cell populations. This sample was shared with a second study, whose subject was T cells expressing NK-cell markers. The second paper further reports: Three sorted T-cell subsets (CD3+CD56+NKG2C+, CD3+CD56+NKG2C- and CD3+CD56-NKG2C+) from under 10 donors had their TCR beta-chain repertoires profiled. Seven of the eight sequenced donors were HCMV-seropositive and one was HCMV-seronegative. In several experiments an anti-gammadeltaTCR antibody was added to restrict sorting to alphabetaTCR-expressing T cells. In roughly six donors, the dominant CD3+CD56+NKG2C+ clonotypes ranked among the top 10 CD8+ clonotypes, making up 1.0-7.0% of CD8+ T cells. Those dominant clonotypes were again the most abundant among CD3+CD56-NKG2C+ cells in several donors, at roughly 25-65%. Whether the expanded NKG2C-expressing T cell clones were specific for HCMV antigens was left unclear. The study sequenced eight donors, all healthy volunteers chosen at random: three men and five women. To determine HCMV serostatus, a commercial ELISA kit was used to detect HCMV-specific IgG in serum. MIGEC was used to demultiplex reads and group the reads by UMI, and MiTCR was used to assemble and quantify clonotypes. To remove erroneous sequences, TCR cDNA sequences were retained only when supported by two or more reads. The tcR package was used for downstream repertoire analysis, with clonotypes matched between fractions based on CDR3 nucleotide sequence plus V segment. VDJmatch was used to annotate antigen specificity against VDJdb, with one amino acid substitution in CDR3 permitted.

Specimen: CD4+ T cells sorted from blood. The TCR comes from a woman aged 18 to 35 in good health.

This receptor carries the CDR3 CASSPFEGEGHQFF. The bases are TGTGCCAGCAGCCCCTTCGAGGGGGAGGGTCATCAGTTCTTC. The rearranged chain carries TRBV3-1 and TRBJ2-1; the best D guess is TRBD2, with 7 bases matching. Trimming removed 4 bases from V and 13 bases from J, leaving 20 bases between the germline ends. The CDR3 numbers 14 residues from cysteine through phenylalanine. CDR3 DNA is the only sequence kept; it has 42 bases, read in frame from the first base. CDR1 and CDR2 (LGHDT, YNNKEL) derive from the germline V gene (reference sequence).